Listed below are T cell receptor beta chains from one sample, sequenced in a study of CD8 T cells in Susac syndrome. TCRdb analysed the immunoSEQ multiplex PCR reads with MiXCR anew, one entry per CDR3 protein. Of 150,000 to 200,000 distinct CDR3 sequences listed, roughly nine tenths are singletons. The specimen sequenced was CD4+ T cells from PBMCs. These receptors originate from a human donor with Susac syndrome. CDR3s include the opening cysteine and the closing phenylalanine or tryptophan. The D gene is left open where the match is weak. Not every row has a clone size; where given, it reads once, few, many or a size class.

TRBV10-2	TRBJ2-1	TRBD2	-	CASNSGGVNEQFF	TGCGCCAGCAACAGCGGGGGTGTCAATGAGCAGTTCTTC
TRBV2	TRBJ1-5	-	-	CASSDGVSNQPQHF	TGTGCCAGCAGTGATGGCGTTAGCAATCAGCCCCAGCATTTT
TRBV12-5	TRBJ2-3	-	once	CASGLDGKTGLITDTQYF	TGTGCTAGTGGTTTGGACGGGAAAACAGGGTTGATCACAGATACGCAGTATTTT
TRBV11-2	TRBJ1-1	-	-	CASSERMGPNTEAFF	TGTGCCAGCAGCGAACGTATGGGACCCAACACTGAAGCTTTCTTT
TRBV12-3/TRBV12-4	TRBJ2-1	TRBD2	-	CASRTAGVGNNEQFF	TGTGCCAGCAGAACAGCGGGAGTCGGGAACAATGAGCAGTTCTTC
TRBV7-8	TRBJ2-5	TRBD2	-	CASSPRLAASKETQYF	TGTGCCAGCAGCCCTCGACTAGCGGCTAGTAAAGAGACCCAGTACTTC
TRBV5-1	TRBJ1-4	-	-	CASSFFATNEKLFF	TGCGCCAGCTCGTTCTTTGCAACTAATGAAAAACTGTTTTTT
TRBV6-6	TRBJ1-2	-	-	CATAGSQYGYTF	TGTGCCACCGCCGGGAGCCAGTATGGCTACACCTTC
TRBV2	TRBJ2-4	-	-	CASSDSRGPAKNIQYF	TGTGCCAGCAGTGATTCACGGGGGCCCGCCAAAAACATTCAGTACTTC
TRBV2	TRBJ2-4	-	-	CASSERSAKNIQYF	TGTGCCAGCAGTGAGCGGTCGGCCAAAAACATTCAGTACTTC
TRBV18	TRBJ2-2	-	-	CASSPPLEYTGELFF	TGTGCCAGCTCACCTCCACTGGAGTACACCGGGGAGCTGTTTTTT
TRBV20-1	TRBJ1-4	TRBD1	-	CSASPGDRRLLDEKLFF	TGCAGTGCTAGTCCCGGGGACAGGAGACTCTTAGATGAAAAACTGTTTTTT
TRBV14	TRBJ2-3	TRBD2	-	CASSQDFLAATDTQYF	TGTGCCAGCAGCCAAGATTTCCTAGCGGCCACAGATACGCAGTATTTT
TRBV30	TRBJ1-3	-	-	CAWSVGNSGNTIYF	TGTGCCTGGAGTGTGGGAAACTCTGGAAACACCATATATTTT
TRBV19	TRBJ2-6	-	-	CASSGQGSGANVLTF	TGTGCCAGTAGTGGACAAGGCTCTGGGGCCAACGTCCTGACTTTC
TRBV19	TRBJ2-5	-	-	CASSIAGARFGETQYF	TGTGCCAGTAGTATAGCGGGGGCGCGGTTCGGAGAGACCCAGTACTTC
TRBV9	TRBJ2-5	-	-	CASSFRDWQETQYF	TGTGCCAGCAGCTTCCGGGACTGGCAAGAGACCCAGTACTTC
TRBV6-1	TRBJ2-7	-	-	CASENRQQVETARLLEQYF	TGTGCCAGCGAAAACCGACAACAGGTGGAGACAGCAAGGCTACTCGAGCAGTACTTC
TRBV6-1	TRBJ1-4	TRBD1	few	CASKSGQVNEKLFF	TGTGCCAGCAAATCGGGACAGGTTAATGAAAAACTGTTTTTT
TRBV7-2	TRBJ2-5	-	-	CASSPLGRETQYF	TGTGCCAGCAGCCCTCTAGGAAGGGAGACCCAGTACTTC
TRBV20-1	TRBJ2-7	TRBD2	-	CSATEGGRAFEQYF	TGCAGTGCTACCGAAGGCGGGAGGGCCTTTGAGCAGTACTTC
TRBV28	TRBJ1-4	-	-	CASSPLQQGANEKLFF	TGTGCCAGCAGCCCGCTCCAACAGGGAGCTAATGAAAAACTGTTTTTT
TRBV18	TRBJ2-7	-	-	CASSPRRHLGASSYEQYF	TGTGCCAGCTCACCGAGGAGACACCTTGGGGCGAGCTCCTACGAGCAGTACTTC
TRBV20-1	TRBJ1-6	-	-	CSAREGRGRSPLHF	TGCAGTGCTAGAGAAGGGAGGGGACGTTCACCCCTCCACTTT
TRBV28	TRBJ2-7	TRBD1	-	CASRKTGGYEQYF	TGTGCCAGCAGGAAAACAGGGGGCTACGAGCAGTACTTC
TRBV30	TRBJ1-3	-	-	CAWSPPPVGNTIYF	TGTGCCTGGAGTCCCCCCCCGGTAGGAAACACCATATATTTT
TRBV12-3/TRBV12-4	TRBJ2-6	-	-	CASSFLHGANVLTF	TGTGCCAGCAGTTTTCTCCATGGGGCCAACGTCCTGACTTTC
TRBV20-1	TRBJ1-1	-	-	CSARENQVNTEAFF	TGCAGTGCTAGAGAAAATCAGGTGAACACTGAAGCTTTCTTT
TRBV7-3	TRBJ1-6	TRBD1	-	CASSQGARNSPLHF	TGTGCCAGCAGCCAGGGGGCGCGGAATTCACCCCTCCACTTT
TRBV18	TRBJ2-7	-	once	CASSPQGGVPSYEQYF	TGTGCCAGCTCACCCCAGGGCGGGGTTCCATCCTACGAGCAGTACTTC
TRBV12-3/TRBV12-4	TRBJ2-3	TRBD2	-	CASSPGTGGLGGQYF	TGTGCCAGCAGCCCCGGGACTGGGGGACTAGGTGGGCAGTATTTT
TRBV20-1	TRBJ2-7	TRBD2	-	CSARVASGRREQYF	TGCAGTGCTAGAGTCGCTAGCGGGAGAAGAGAGCAGTACTTC
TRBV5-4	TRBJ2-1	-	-	CASSVGQLTYNEQFF	TGTGCCAGCAGCGTGGGGCAGCTAACCTACAATGAGCAGTTCTTC
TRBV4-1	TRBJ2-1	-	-	CASRHRTAYNEQFF	TGCGCCAGCAGACACCGGACAGCTTACAATGAGCAGTTCTTC
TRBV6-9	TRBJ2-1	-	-	CAGGVRPQGYEQFF	TGTGCCGGGGGAGTTCGGCCCCAGGGCTATGAGCAGTTCTTC
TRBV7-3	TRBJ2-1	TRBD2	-	CASSAGGGPYNEQFF	TGTGCCAGCAGCGCGGGGGGGGGCCCCTACAATGAGCAGTTCTTC
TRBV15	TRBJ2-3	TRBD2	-	CATRLAGASTDTQYF	TGTGCCACCAGACTAGCGGGGGCTAGCACAGATACGCAGTATTTT
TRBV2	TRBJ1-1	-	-	CASSVLDVTEAFF	TGTGCCAGCAGTGTTCTAGATGTCACTGAAGCTTTCTTT
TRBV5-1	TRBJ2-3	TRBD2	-	CASSLELAGERDTQYF	TGCGCCAGCAGCTTGGAGCTAGCGGGAGAAAGAGATACGCAGTATTTT
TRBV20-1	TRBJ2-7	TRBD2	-	CSARGSSGAYEQYF	TGCAGTGCTAGGGGGTCTAGCGGAGCATACGAGCAGTACTTC